The 3 T cell receptor beta chains in this list originate from one sample, sequenced in a study of identical twins (dated by TCRdb to the mid-2010s). The library was produced with 5' RACE. For sequencing, an Illumina HiSeq 2000 was employed. In-frame beta chains were kept once TCRdb had trimmed the public reads at Q25 with fastp and called clones with MiXCR. Rows with a matching CDR3 protein are joined into one entry that keeps the most common DNA and genes. The sample table shows 1.5 million to 2 million distinct CDR3 sequences, and less than 35% are seen once. Jointly, the top ten make up about 0.27% of the sample. The sequencing input was cord blood. The receptors originated from a newborn girl in good health.

On this clonotype: Germline and junction disagree at one end, which may indicate a read error. The rearrangement uses TRBV18 and TRBJ2-7; 8 bases are a match to TRBD1. The CDR3 consists of 15 residues. Germline V gene data show CDR1 as KGHSH and CDR2 as LQKENI. The CDR3 DNA sequence: TGTGCCAGCCCACCGCCGGGACAGGCGAACTACGAGCAGTACTTC. Its protein product is CASPPPGQANYEQYF. Full variable domain (missing parts from reference TRBV18 and TRBJ2-7): NAGVMQNPRHLVRRRGQEARLRCSPMKGHSHVYWYRQLPEEGLKFMVYLQKENIIDESGMPKERFSAEFPKEGPSILRIQQVVRGDSAAYFCASPPPGQANYEQYFGPGTRLTVT.

This clonotype was picked up a small number of times. The chain has TRBV3-1 and TRBJ2-4, with 9 bases identical to TRBD1. This CDR3 spans 15 amino acids. CDR1 is LGHDT, CDR2 YNNKEL, per germline (reference sequence). Losses at the gene ends were 7 bases for V and 13 bases for J; bases not matched to a gene: 17. CDR3: CASTARGQGGEEQYF. CDR3 in DNA: TGTGCCAGCACCGCAAGGGGACAGGGAGGGGAAGAGCAGTACTTC.

This clonotype has ten or more counts. V gene TRBV4-2 combines with J gene TRBJ2-7; 7 bases are a match to TRBD2. Germline lookup yields CDR1 LGHNA and CDR2 YNFKEQ. The CDR3 extends over 16 amino acids. Trimming at V came to 0 bases and at J to 3 bases, leaving 8 bases not matched to a gene. For the CDR3, the DNA is TGTGCCAGCAGCCAAGATCGGTCTAGCGGCAGCTACGAGCAGTACTTC. Translated, it gives CASSQDRSSGSYEQYF.